This section outlines one T cell receptor beta chain sequence together with its context. What it recognizes is unknown. The sample comes from a study of graft-versus-host responses after intestinal transplantation. Per germline, CDR1 SGHRS and CDR2 YFSETQ. The V and J ends lost 1 base and 7 bases, in that order; junction bases with no gene match: 1. This CDR3 comprises 13 residues. Measured with immunoSEQ multiplex PCR; TCRdb has only the in-frame clones, and not every one. Of tens of thousands of clones in the sample, 75% to 90% were seen once. Study-wide results and caveats: With peak circulating GvH clone levels came an association with early post-transplant HvG declines.

The clonotype was recovered from a human patient who received an intestinal transplant, so some T cells may come from the graft donor. The sequencing here drew on PBMCs, taken about 28 days after intestinal transplant. This chain uses TRBV5-1 with TRBJ1-5; 8 bases match TRBD1. CDR3 sequence reads: CASSLSGGQPQHF. CDR3 bases: TGCGCCAGCAGCTTGTCAGGGGGCCAGCCCCAGCATTTT.